This TCR beta chain comes out of a study of CD8 T cells in ankylosing spondylitis. Concerning this clonotype itself: The antigen remains undetermined.

Study-wide points: Seven or eight highly homologous variants made up a TCR beta motif, and this motif appeared characteristic of ankylosing spondylitis blood. Reports of some motif variants in reactive arthritis synovial fluid and blood predate this one. Enrichment of disease-linked clones was reportedly significant in matched ankylosing spondylitis synovial fluid.

V shed 2 bases, J shed 4 bases, and the junction held 6 bases outside the gene matches. The germline gives CDR1 SNHLY, CDR2 FYNNEI. CDR3 length: 16 residues. The authors made TCR beta libraries by quantitative 5'-RACE with molecular barcodes. TCRdb processed the 5' RACE reads anew with MiXCR; each CDR3 protein has one entry. The data hold around 450,000 distinct CDR3 sequences, with approximately 26% observed a single time. What was sequenced was blood, either unsorted or a sorted T cell fraction (not recorded which). The chain couples TRBV2 to TRBJ2-1; 9 nucleotides match TRBD2. This receptor was identified in a male donor with ankylosing spondylitis. DNA of the CDR3: TGTGCCAGCAGTGAAATGGGCGGGAGGGTGTACAATGAGCAGTTCTTC. Translated, it gives CASSEMGGRVYNEQFF. The full variable domain, its missing parts supplied by reference TRBV2 and TRBJ2-1, is EPEVTQTPSHQVTQMGQEVILRCVPISNHLYFYWYRQILGQKVEFLVSFYNNEISEKSEIFDDQFSVERPDGSNFTLKIRSTKLEDSAMYFCASSEMGGRVYNEQFFGPGTRLTVL.